This T cell receptor (beta chain) appears in the sequencing data of a study of cytomegalovirus exposure and HLA in healthy donors. The donors gave bone marrow, and they were healthy. Of note for this clone: The antigen remains unidentified.

CDR3 length: 16 amino acids. V was shortened by 4 bases and J by 3 bases, with 16 bases between the two germline ends. The germline CDR1 and CDR2 sequences are MNHEY and SVGAGI. PCR amplification relied on 60 Vbeta primers (plus 13 Jbeta primers). TCRdb's copy holds only in-frame clones and misses some; the assay was immunoSEQ multiplex PCR. Among 150,000 to 200,000 clones listed, over 65% were seen once. Findings of the study overall: Immune exposure information comprised only CMV serostatus. It was reported in a later analysis that an Asian-associated ancestry cluster showed fewer N-insertions than the roughly 670-donor mean. TCR beta sequences numbering 15,000 to 20,000 were associated with HLA alleles at 0.05 false discovery rate in a later analysis.

V is TRBV6-5 and J is TRBJ1-5; a weak D match, TRBD1 (6 bases). The sequence was obtained from a woman aged 25-40 years in good health and CMV-seropositive. Sequenced sample: PBMCs. CDR3 bases: TGTGCCAGCAGTTTAGGGTCGGGGGGCATCAATCAGCCCCAGCATTTT. It encodes CASSLGSGGINQPQHF.